This T cell receptor (beta chain) came from a study of early T cells in non-severe SARS-CoV-2 infection. Study-wide background: Whole-blood bulk RNA, unsorted, was sequenced, and chains were unpaired.

Trimming took 0 bases from V and 2 from J, leaving 8 bases between them. This CDR3 contains 14 residues. CDR1 and CDR2 (germline): MNHEY, SVGAGI. In the case of this clonotype: The antigen is not known.

Points from the study as a whole: Reliance on VDJdb matching favored anti-spike CD8 responses; private and CD4 specificities were missed.

Individual cDNA molecules carried attached unique molecular identifiers. TCRdb called the 5' RACE reads again in MiXCR, with one record for every CDR3 protein. The data show 70,000 to 90,000 distinct CDR3 sequences, 8% to 13% seen once. Sequenced material: whole blood, taken at baseline. The rearrangement uses TRBV6-5 and TRBJ2-7; D uncertain. The TCR originated in an adult who was a healthcare worker with PCR-confirmed SARS-CoV-2 infection or an uninfected control (not recorded which). The CDR3 DNA reads TGTGCCAGCAGTTACTCGACTCTGGCCTACGAGCAGTACTTC. It specifies CASSYSTLAYEQYF.